This TCR beta chain is drawn from a study of T cell responses to AZD1222 COVID-19 vaccine. Findings and limits, study-wide: Repertoires were collected only later (after the peak T cell response had occurred). Close to half of all spike-specific TCRs reportedly target regions of the variants that are unmutated. Seropositive status at baseline applied to only a handful of AZD1222 recipients.

This table comes from immunoSEQ multiplex PCR, and its TCRdb copy is limited to in-frame clones, with some not included. Found here are roughly 93,000 clones, about nine tenths of them singletons; the top ten hold over 2.5%. Germline V CDR1 and CDR2: MNHEY, SVGEGT. This CDR3 is built from 18 residues. V shed 2 bases and J shed 0 bases, with 17 bases lying between them. As regards this clone: Antigen specificity is unknown.

V and J are TRBV6-2 or TRBV6-3 and TRBJ1-5, with D perhaps TRBD1 (5 bases). The TCR originated in an adult in good health. The sequencing here drew on peripheral blood, taken on day 0 of MenACWY control vaccination. The CDR3 coding sequence is TGTGCCAGCAGTTACCGGGCAGGGATGGGCTATAGCAATCAGCCCCAGCATTTT. Translating gives CASSYRAGMGYSNQPQHF.